Listed below are T cell receptor beta chains from one sample, sequenced in a study of blood T cells in healthy people across ages. TCRdb reprocessed the 5' RACE reads with MiXCR, giving one entry per CDR3 protein. This repertoire shows over 1,200,000 distinct CDR3 sequences, approximately 63% found once; its top ten account for 6.5% to 8.5%. The specimen was blood. All receptors come from a man younger than 30 in good health. Each CDR3 is given with its conserved first and last residue. The order of the fields is J gene, D gene, V gene, clone size, CDR3 DNA, CDR3 protein. The D gene is left open where the match is weak. Not all rows give a size; the values are once, few, many and, for expanded clones, a class.

j_call: TRBJ2-5; d_call: TRBD1; v_call: TRBV6-6; clone_size: once; cdr3_nt: TGTGCCAGCAGTGACAGGGGGCGGACGCTCCAAGAGACCCAGTACTTC; cdr3_aa: CASSDRGRTLQETQYF
j_call: TRBJ2-7; d_call: TRBD2; v_call: TRBV7-2; clone_size: NA; cdr3_nt: TGTGCCAGCAGCCCTTGGACTAGCCCACCCTACGAGCAGTACTTC; cdr3_aa: CASSPWTSPPYEQYF
j_call: TRBJ2-5; d_call: NA; v_call: TRBV6-5; clone_size: NA; cdr3_nt: TGTGCCAGCAGCCCTGGGGGCGGGACTCAAGAGACCCAGTACTTC; cdr3_aa: CASSPGGGTQETQYF
j_call: TRBJ2-5; d_call: NA; v_call: TRBV24-1; clone_size: NA; cdr3_nt: TGTGCCACCAGTGATCCTTTTCAAGAGACCCAGTACTTC; cdr3_aa: CATSDPFQETQYF
j_call: TRBJ1-1; d_call: NA; v_call: TRBV7-6; clone_size: NA; cdr3_nt: TGTGCCAGCAGCTTAGCGGGCGGACCAGAAGCTTTCTTT; cdr3_aa: CASSLAGGPEAFF
j_call: TRBJ2-3; d_call: TRBD2; v_call: TRBV6-6; clone_size: NA; cdr3_nt: TGTGCCAGCGAGAGCGGGAGGGCCGCGCAGTATTTT; cdr3_aa: CASESGRAAQYF
j_call: TRBJ1-1; d_call: TRBD1; v_call: TRBV29-1; clone_size: NA; cdr3_nt: TGCAGCGTTGTAAGGACAGGGGTCAAGGGAGAGGCTTTCTTT; cdr3_aa: CSVVRTGVKGEAFF
j_call: TRBJ2-7; d_call: NA; v_call: TRBV29-1; clone_size: NA; cdr3_nt: TGCAGCGTTAGTCAGGGGAGGGCCTACAATGAGCAGTACTTC; cdr3_aa: CSVSQGRAYNEQYF
j_call: TRBJ2-4; d_call: TRBD2; v_call: TRBV20-1; clone_size: few; cdr3_nt: TGCAGTGCTAGAGATGGGGTAGCGGGAGGGCTTCAGAACATTCAGTACTTC; cdr3_aa: CSARDGVAGGLQNIQYF
j_call: TRBJ1-5; d_call: NA; v_call: TRBV28; clone_size: few; cdr3_nt: TGTGCCAGCACCTTAGGTGGTCAGCCCCAGCATTTT; cdr3_aa: CASTLGGQPQHF
j_call: TRBJ2-7; d_call: TRBD2; v_call: TRBV3-1; clone_size: NA; cdr3_nt: TGTGCCAGCAGCCAAAGCTTCGGGACTAGTACGAATGAGCAGTACTTC; cdr3_aa: CASSQSFGTSTNEQYF
j_call: TRBJ2-1; d_call: NA; v_call: TRBV20-1; clone_size: NA; cdr3_nt: TGCAGTGCTCACCCCCCGAGCGCCTCCTGGGGTGAGCAGTTCTTC; cdr3_aa: CSAHPPSASWGEQFF
j_call: TRBJ1-5; d_call: NA; v_call: TRBV28; clone_size: once; cdr3_nt: TGTGCCAGCAGCAGGGATAGCAGTCAGCCCCAGCATTTT; cdr3_aa: CASSRDSSQPQHF
j_call: TRBJ2-5; d_call: NA; v_call: TRBV24-1; clone_size: NA; cdr3_nt: TGTGCCACCAGTGACGGCCCTAACATCCAAGAGACCCAGTACTTC; cdr3_aa: CATSDGPNIQETQYF
j_call: TRBJ2-1; d_call: TRBD2; v_call: TRBV3-1; clone_size: NA; cdr3_nt: TGTGCCAGCAGCCTTGGGCGGGAGAGTGAGCAGTTCTTC; cdr3_aa: CASSLGRESEQFF
j_call: TRBJ2-7; d_call: NA; v_call: TRBV6-5; clone_size: NA; cdr3_nt: TGTGCCAGCAGTAACGTGGGGCCGGGCGAGCAGTACTTC; cdr3_aa: CASSNVGPGEQYF
j_call: TRBJ1-1; d_call: TRBD1; v_call: TRBV5-1; clone_size: NA; cdr3_nt: TGCGCCAGCCGAGCCGGGACAGGGGACACTGAAGCTTTCTTT; cdr3_aa: CASRAGTGDTEAFF
j_call: TRBJ1-4; d_call: NA; v_call: TRBV11-2; clone_size: NA; cdr3_nt: TGTGCCAGCAGCTTAGATGGGAACTCCTACAATGAAAAACTGTTTTTT; cdr3_aa: CASSLDGNSYNEKLFF
j_call: TRBJ1-5; d_call: NA; v_call: TRBV5-1; clone_size: NA; cdr3_nt: TGCGCCAGCAGCTTGTATGTGGGGGATCAGCCCCAGCATTTT; cdr3_aa: CASSLYVGDQPQHF
j_call: TRBJ2-7; d_call: NA; v_call: TRBV5-1; clone_size: NA; cdr3_nt: TGCGCCAGCAGCATACAGAGCAGCTCCTACAATGAGCAGTACTTC; cdr3_aa: CASSIQSSSYNEQYF
j_call: TRBJ2-2; d_call: NA; v_call: TRBV4-1; clone_size: NA; cdr3_nt: TGCGCCAGCAGCCAAGTTGAGGGGGAGTCCGGGGAGCTGTTTTTT; cdr3_aa: CASSQVEGESGELFF
j_call: TRBJ2-1; d_call: TRBD2; v_call: TRBV18; clone_size: NA; cdr3_nt: TGTGCCAGCTCACCACTGCGGGAGGTCCTCCAACTACGGGATGAGCAGTTCTTC; cdr3_aa: CASSPLREVLQLRDEQFF
j_call: TRBJ1-1; d_call: NA; v_call: TRBV27; clone_size: few; cdr3_nt: TGTGCCAGCAGGGGGGGTGGGCGTACTGAAGCTTTCTTT; cdr3_aa: CASRGGGRTEAFF
j_call: TRBJ2-6; d_call: NA; v_call: TRBV7-9; clone_size: once; cdr3_nt: TGTGCCAGCAGCTCCGACACGCATTCCTCTGGGGCCAACGTCCTGACTTTC; cdr3_aa: CASSSDTHSSGANVLTF
j_call: TRBJ1-6; d_call: NA; v_call: TRBV3-1; clone_size: NA; cdr3_nt: TGTGCCAGCAGCCAAGATTCGCTTGTGGGCTCACCCCTCCACTTT; cdr3_aa: CASSQDSLVGSPLHF
j_call: TRBJ2-5; d_call: TRBD2; v_call: TRBV20-1; clone_size: NA; cdr3_nt: TGCAGTGCTAGAGTAGCCGGGGGGTCAATAAATTCCCAAGAGACCCAGTACTTC; cdr3_aa: CSARVAGGSINSQETQYF
j_call: TRBJ2-5; d_call: NA; v_call: TRBV25-1; clone_size: NA; cdr3_nt: TGTGCCAGCAGTGGAACGGGTTGGGGGGCGCAGTACTTC; cdr3_aa: CASSGTGWGAQYF
j_call: TRBJ2-1; d_call: TRBD2; v_call: TRBV27; clone_size: NA; cdr3_nt: TGTGCCAGCAGTCATGCCGGGACTACCCTTGTGAATGAGCAGTTCTTC; cdr3_aa: CASSHAGTTLVNEQFF
j_call: TRBJ2-1; d_call: NA; v_call: TRBV6-6; clone_size: once; cdr3_nt: TGTGCCAGCAGTTATGTCTACAATGAGCAGTTCTTC; cdr3_aa: CASSYVYNEQFF
j_call: TRBJ2-3; d_call: TRBD1; v_call: TRBV29-1; clone_size: few; cdr3_nt: TGCAGCGTTTCAGGACAGGGAACCACAGATACGCAGTATTTT; cdr3_aa: CSVSGQGTTDTQYF
j_call: TRBJ1-6; d_call: NA; v_call: TRBV18; clone_size: NA; cdr3_nt: TGTGCCAGCTCACCACCTGGCAGCAATAATTCACCCCTCCACTTT; cdr3_aa: CASSPPGSNNSPLHF
j_call: TRBJ2-5; d_call: TRBD2; v_call: TRBV25-1; clone_size: NA; cdr3_nt: TGTGCCAGCAGTGAAGGATTGGGGGTGGGAGCGGGAGGAAGAGAGACCCAGTACTTC; cdr3_aa: CASSEGLGVGAGGRETQYF
j_call: TRBJ1-3; d_call: NA; v_call: TRBV9; clone_size: NA; cdr3_nt: TGTGCCAGCAGCGTAGAGGTCCACTCTGGAAACACCATATATTTT; cdr3_aa: CASSVEVHSGNTIYF
j_call: TRBJ2-3; d_call: NA; v_call: TRBV28; clone_size: NA; cdr3_nt: TGTGCCAGCAGCCCCACCTATCCCCTGGGCACAGATACGCAGTATTTT; cdr3_aa: CASSPTYPLGTDTQYF
j_call: TRBJ2-7; d_call: NA; v_call: TRBV20-1; clone_size: once; cdr3_nt: TGCAGTGCGTCGAGCAGGGCCAACTCCTACGAGCAGTACTTC; cdr3_aa: CSASSRANSYEQYF
j_call: TRBJ1-5; d_call: TRBD1; v_call: TRBV3-1; clone_size: few; cdr3_nt: TGTGCCAGCAGTCAAACGTCGACAGGGTCTCAGCCCCAGCATTTT; cdr3_aa: CASSQTSTGSQPQHF
j_call: TRBJ2-7; d_call: NA; v_call: TRBV6-4; clone_size: NA; cdr3_nt: TGTGCCAGCAGTGCCACTCGGGTATCCGAGCAGTACTTC; cdr3_aa: CASSATRVSEQYF
j_call: TRBJ2-5; d_call: NA; v_call: TRBV13; clone_size: NA; cdr3_nt: TGTGCCAGCAGCTTCGGGGTCAGACCCCTAATAGGGGAGACCCAGTACTTC; cdr3_aa: CASSFGVRPLIGETQYF
j_call: TRBJ1-2; d_call: NA; v_call: TRBV7-9; clone_size: NA; cdr3_nt: TGTGCCAGCAGCCTGGGGATCTCTGGCTACACCTTC; cdr3_aa: CASSLGISGYTF
j_call: TRBJ1-1; d_call: NA; v_call: TRBV18; clone_size: NA; cdr3_nt: TGTGCCAGCTCACCAAGGCAGGGAAGGCCTATGAACACTGAAGCTTTCTTT; cdr3_aa: CASSPRQGRPMNTEAFF
j_call: TRBJ1-2; d_call: NA; v_call: TRBV15; clone_size: NA; cdr3_nt: TGTGCCACCAGCAGAGACAAGGGACGCCTACATGGCTACACCTTC; cdr3_aa: CATSRDKGRLHGYTF
j_call: TRBJ2-1; d_call: NA; v_call: TRBV5-1; clone_size: once; cdr3_nt: TGCGCCAGCAGCCCCGGACGGAGGTTTGACTACGAGCAGTTCTTC; cdr3_aa: CASSPGRRFDYEQFF
j_call: TRBJ2-7; d_call: NA; v_call: TRBV20-1; clone_size: NA; cdr3_nt: TGCAGTGCTACGCGTGGCTCCTACGAGCAGTACTTC; cdr3_aa: CSATRGSYEQYF
j_call: TRBJ2-1; d_call: TRBD1; v_call: TRBV12-3/TRBV12-4; clone_size: few; cdr3_nt: TGTGCCAGCAGTCCCCGGACAGGGAGGTACAATGAGCAGTTCTTC; cdr3_aa: CASSPRTGRYNEQFF
j_call: TRBJ2-7; d_call: NA; v_call: TRBV5-1; clone_size: NA; cdr3_nt: TGCGCCAGCAGCTTGAAGGGGAACGGGAGAGGAGGAGACGAGCAGTACTTC; cdr3_aa: CASSLKGNGRGGDEQYF
j_call: TRBJ2-7; d_call: TRBD2; v_call: TRBV7-2; clone_size: NA; cdr3_nt: TGTGCCAGCAGCCTCGGGGCTAGCGGGGAAAGCGAGCAGTACTTC; cdr3_aa: CASSLGASGESEQYF
j_call: TRBJ2-4; d_call: NA; v_call: TRBV15; clone_size: few; cdr3_nt: TGTGCCACCAGCAGAGATCCCACCCGAAACATTCAGTACTTC; cdr3_aa: CATSRDPTRNIQYF
j_call: TRBJ1-3; d_call: NA; v_call: TRBV6-6; clone_size: NA; cdr3_nt: TGTGCCAGCAGTTACTCTTCCTCTGGAAACACCATATATTTT; cdr3_aa: CASSYSSSGNTIYF
j_call: TRBJ1-3; d_call: NA; v_call: TRBV27; clone_size: NA; cdr3_nt: TGTGCCAGCAGTTTCGGAGGCACCATATATTTT; cdr3_aa: CASSFGGTIYF
j_call: TRBJ1-1; d_call: NA; v_call: TRBV24-1; clone_size: NA; cdr3_nt: TGTGCCACCACCATGGGGGGAACGAACACTGAAGCTTTCTTT; cdr3_aa: CATTMGGTNTEAFF
j_call: TRBJ2-1; d_call: NA; v_call: TRBV4-3; clone_size: NA; cdr3_nt: TGCGCCAGCAGCCCGAACCTTGCACAGGGCTCTCCCTACAATGAGCAGTTCTTC; cdr3_aa: CASSPNLAQGSPYNEQFF
j_call: TRBJ2-3; d_call: TRBD2; v_call: TRBV11-1; clone_size: few; cdr3_nt: TGTGCCAGCAGCTTATCGGGGACTAGCGGGGCGGATACGCAGTATTTT; cdr3_aa: CASSLSGTSGADTQYF
j_call: TRBJ2-1; d_call: NA; v_call: TRBV4-3; clone_size: once; cdr3_nt: TGCGCCAGCAGCCAAGAAGCGCCCTTCTACAATGAGCAGTTCTTC; cdr3_aa: CASSQEAPFYNEQFF
j_call: TRBJ2-7; d_call: TRBD2; v_call: TRBV7-9; clone_size: NA; cdr3_nt: TGTGCCAGCAGCTTTACGGGACTAGCGGACTTTTACGAGCAGTACTTC; cdr3_aa: CASSFTGLADFYEQYF
j_call: TRBJ2-1; d_call: NA; v_call: TRBV20-1; clone_size: NA; cdr3_nt: TGCAGTGCTAGAGATTCGGGCAGGGGTCACAATGAGCAGTTCTTC; cdr3_aa: CSARDSGRGHNEQFF
j_call: TRBJ2-1; d_call: TRBD1; v_call: TRBV5-1; clone_size: NA; cdr3_nt: TGCGCCAGTCAAGTCCCGGGACAGGGTAGGAATGAGCAGTTCTTC; cdr3_aa: CASQVPGQGRNEQFF
j_call: TRBJ1-2; d_call: NA; v_call: TRBV6-5; clone_size: NA; cdr3_nt: TGTGCCAGCAGTTACTCGATCTCCAGCTATGGCTACACCTTC; cdr3_aa: CASSYSISSYGYTF
j_call: TRBJ1-5; d_call: TRBD1; v_call: TRBV4-3; clone_size: NA; cdr3_nt: TGCGCCAGCAGCCCATGGCTGGGACAGGAGAACCAGCCCCAGCATTTT; cdr3_aa: CASSPWLGQENQPQHF
j_call: TRBJ1-1; d_call: NA; v_call: TRBV12-3/TRBV12-4; clone_size: NA; cdr3_nt: TGTGCCAGCAGTCTAAGGGCGGGAAGACCTGAAGCTTTCTTT; cdr3_aa: CASSLRAGRPEAFF
j_call: TRBJ2-5; d_call: TRBD1; v_call: TRBV29-1; clone_size: few; cdr3_nt: TGCAGCGGTGGACAGGCTCAAGAGACCCAGTACTTC; cdr3_aa: CSGGQAQETQYF